This T cell receptor (beta chain) was sequenced in a study of CD8+CD57+ T cells in acquired aplastic anemia. CDR1 SGHVS and CDR2 FQNEAQ come from the germline V gene. This CDR3 contains 12 residues. V dropped 3 bases and J dropped 7 bases, with 7 bases sitting between them. All patients picked for sequencing had shown, by flow cytometry, an expansion of CD8+CD57+ cells. The template for TCR beta VDJ and CDR3 sequence profiling was genomic DNA. From the reads, TCRdb called clonotypes with MiXCR, one entry per CDR3 protein. There are approximately 190,000 distinct CDR3 sequences in the sample; 40% to 50% occur only once, and about 9.5% lies in the top ten.

The TCR originated in a human donor with aplastic anemia. This chain connects TRBV7-8 to TRBJ1-5; D unclear. The sequenced material came from sorted CD4+, CD8+, or CD8+CD57+ T cells (not recorded which) from PBMCs. In DNA, the CDR3 is TGTGCCAGCAGCTTGTTGAAACAGCCCCAGCATTTT. Translating gives CASSLLKQPQHF.